Listed below are T cell receptor beta chains from one sample, sequenced in a study of blood T cell repertoires in COVID-19. Repertoires were generated with immunoSEQ multiplex PCR, while TCRdb's copy carries only in-frame clones and drops some. The sample yields 60,000 to 75,000 clones, roughly nine tenths seen once. The source material was peripheral blood. These receptors were obtained from a man aged 40-50 years with COVID-19, enrolled during active disease. The CDR3 runs from the conserved cysteine through the conserved F or W. A D gene is named only where the DNA matches it firmly. Size is omitted from some rows. Given values are once, few, many or a class for expanded clones.

>TRBV6-2/TRBV6-3|TRBD1|.|15|TRBJ2-7
CASSSPGQGRDEQYF
TGTGCCAGCAGTTCCCCGGGACAGGGGAGGGACGAGCAGTACTTC
>TRBV4-1|.|few|15|TRBJ2-1
CASSQDPAGRYEQFF
TGCGCCAGCAGCCAAGATCCTGCTGGGAGATACGAGCAGTTCTTC
>TRBV21-1|.|.|18|TRBJ1-1
CARPGQGPFNRMNTEAFF
TGTGCCAGACCGGGGCAGGGGCCTTTTAATCGGATGAACACTGAAGCTTTCTTT
>TRBV5-1|TRBD2|.|16|TRBJ2-1
CASSLVGLAGDNEQFF
TGCGCCAGCAGCTTGGTCGGCCTAGCGGGGGACAATGAGCAGTTCTTC
>TRBV3-1/TRBV3-2|.|.|13|TRBJ2-2
CASSPQGTGELFF
TGTGCCAGCAGCCCCCAGGGGACCGGGGAGCTGTTTTTT
>TRBV30|.|.|15|TRBJ2-6
CAWSVLDSWANVLTF
TGTGCCTGGAGTGTACTGGACAGTTGGGCCAACGTCCTGACTTTC
>TRBV30|TRBD1|.|13|TRBJ1-6
CAWSGQGNSPLHF
TGTGCCTGGAGTGGACAGGGCAATTCACCCCTCCACTTT
>TRBV21-1|.|.|13|TRBJ1-2
CASSKDRGYGYTF
TGTGCCAGCAGCAAAGATCGGGGCTATGGCTACACCTTC
>TRBV11-2|.|.|15|TRBJ2-5
CASSLDQVTQETQYF
TGTGCCAGCAGCTTAGACCAGGTGACCCAAGAGACCCAGTACTTC
>TRBV12-3/TRBV12-4|.|.|13|TRBJ1-1
CASTRFGATEAFF
TGTGCCAGCACCCGTTTTGGGGCCACTGAAGCTTTCTTT
>TRBV7-2|TRBD2|.|19|TRBJ2-1
CASSSPRGGGAKNEDEQFF
TGTGCCAGCAGCTCCCCTCGTGGCGGGGGGGCCAAAAATGAGGATGAGCAGTTCTTC
>TRBV12-3/TRBV12-4|.|.|13|TRBJ1-5
CASRDSRSQPQHF
TGTGCCAGCAGGGACAGCAGGTCTCAGCCCCAGCATTTT
>TRBV30|.|.|13|TRBJ1-6
CAWSKTDNSPLHF
TGTGCCTGGAGCAAAACAGATAATTCACCCCTCCACTTT
>TRBV13|.|once|15|TRBJ2-5
CASSLGRGGMETQYF
TGTGCCAGCAGCTTAGGGAGGGGGGGTATGGAGACCCAGTACTTC
>TRBV5-8|.|.|15|TRBJ2-7
CASSLGQETPYEQYF
TGTGCCAGCAGCTTGGGTCAGGAAACTCCCTACGAGCAGTACTTC
>TRBV3-1/TRBV3-2|.|.|13|TRBJ2-1
CASSQGQLNEQFF
TGTGCCAGCAGCCAAGGACAACTCAATGAGCAGTTCTTC
>TRBV19|TRBD2|.|14|TRBJ2-5
CASSIRRGGETQYF
TGTGCCAGTAGTATCCGGCGGGGGGGAGAGACCCAGTACTTC
>TRBV5-6|TRBD1|.|15|TRBJ2-7
CASSLGGQGGYEQYF
TGTGCCAGCAGCCTAGGGGGACAGGGCGGGTACGAGCAGTACTTC
>TRBV7-9|TRBD2|.|17|TRBJ2-1
CASSAGLAGASARGQFF
TGTGCCAGCAGCGCGGGACTAGCGGGGGCCTCGGCCAGAGGGCAGTTCTTC
>TRBV19|.|.|15|TRBJ1-5
CASSIRVGDNQPQHF
TGTGCCAGTAGTATCAGGGTTGGGGACAATCAGCCCCAGCATTTT
>TRBV12-5|.|.|14|TRBJ1-6
CASGLGHNNSPLHF
TGTGCTAGTGGTTTGGGACACAATAATTCACCCCTCCACTTT
>TRBV19|TRBD1|.|15|TRBJ2-1
CASSLGQGLYNEQFF
TGTGCCAGTAGTTTGGGACAGGGACTCTACAATGAGCAGTTCTTC
>TRBV27|TRBD1|.|13|TRBJ1-5
CASGTGGIQPQHF
TGTGCCAGCGGCACAGGGGGCATACAGCCCCAGCATTTT
>TRBV10-1|TRBD1|.|14|TRBJ2-1
CASSPGTGDNEQFF
TGCGCCAGCAGCCCCGGGACAGGGGACAATGAGCAGTTCTTC
>TRBV30|.|.|10|TRBJ2-5
CAWAEETQYF
TGTGCCTGGGCGGAAGAGACCCAGTACTTC
>TRBV15|.|.|16|TRBJ1-4
CATSRDARGTNEKLFF
TGTGCCACCAGCAGAGATGCAAGAGGGACTAATGAAAAACTGTTTTTT
>TRBV6-2/TRBV6-3|TRBD1|few|15|TRBJ2-7
CASSFGQGASYEQYF
TGTGCCAGCAGTTTCGGTCAGGGGGCTTCCTACGAGCAGTACTTC
>TRBV19|TRBD2|.|17|TRBJ2-2
CASSSPVTSGNTGELFF
TGTGCCAGTAGTAGTCCGGTGACTAGCGGTAACACCGGGGAGCTGTTTTTT
>TRBV18|TRBD2|.|12|TRBJ2-3
CASSPGLDPQYF
TGTGCCAGCTCACCTGGACTAGACCCGCAGTATTTT
>TRBV3-1/TRBV3-2|.|.|16|TRBJ1-4
CASSQDTTGYNEKLFF
TGTGCCAGCAGCCAAGATACTACGGGATATAATGAAAAACTGTTTTTT
>TRBV7-9|.|.|15|TRBJ1-1
CASSFSGRAGPEAFF
TGTGCCAGCAGCTTTAGTGGTCGGGCGGGTCCTGAAGCTTTCTTT
>TRBV5-4|TRBD1|few|13|TRBJ1-6
CASSPGQGQALHF
TGTGCCAGCAGCCCAGGACAGGGTCAGGCCCTCCACTTT
>TRBV11-3|.|.|14|TRBJ2-2
CASSLDGGTGELFF
TGTGCCAGCAGCTTAGACGGAGGGACCGGGGAGCTGTTTTTT
>TRBV5-1|TRBD1|.|14|TRBJ2-7
CASSMGQGEGEQYF
TGCGCCAGCAGCATGGGACAGGGGGAAGGCGAGCAGTACTTC
>TRBV7-4|.|.|14|TRBJ1-6
CASSELSYNSPLHF
TGTGCCAGCAGTGAGTTAAGTTATAATTCACCCCTCCACTTT
>TRBV6-5|TRBD1|.|15|TRBJ2-7
CASSYSWDSNYEQYF
TGTGCCAGCAGTTACTCCTGGGACAGTAACTACGAGCAGTACTTC
>TRBV3-1/TRBV3-2|.|.|16|TRBJ1-6
CASSRATRVGNSPLHF
TGTGCCAGCAGCCGGGCAACGAGGGTTGGTAATTCACCCCTCCACTTT
>TRBV10-2|TRBD2|.|15|TRBJ2-5
CASKTGLAGGKTQYF
TGCGCCAGCAAGACGGGACTAGCGGGGGGCAAGACCCAGTACTTC
>TRBV2|.|.|15|TRBJ2-3
CASSENDGEADTQYF
TGTGCCAGCAGTGAAAATGATGGTGAGGCAGATACGCAGTATTTT
>TRBV6-1|.|.|14|TRBJ1-5
CASSEQGNNQPQHF
TGTGCCAGCAGTGAACAGGGGAACAATCAGCCCCAGCATTTT
>TRBV19|TRBD1|.|12|TRBJ1-1
CASSTSGGEAFF
TGTGCCAGTAGTACATCAGGGGGTGAAGCTTTCTTT
>TRBV19|.|.|14|TRBJ2-3
CASREQAFTDTQYF
TGTGCCAGTAGAGAACAGGCATTCACAGATACGCAGTATTTT
>TRBV3-1/TRBV3-2|.|.|14|TRBJ1-1
CASSQELDSKEAFF
TGTGCCAGCAGCCAAGAGTTAGACTCTAAAGAAGCTTTCTTT
>TRBV3-1/TRBV3-2|TRBD2|.|16|TRBJ2-3
CASSRRLAEGTDTQYF
TGTGCCAGCAGCCGTCGACTAGCTGAGGGCACAGATACGCAGTATTTT
>TRBV19|.|.|20|TRBJ1-5
CASTLKSAGRMGYSNQPQHF
TGTGCCAGTACCCTAAAATCGGCGGGGAGAATGGGTTATAGCAATCAGCCCCAGCATTTT
>TRBV5-8|.|once|15|TRBJ2-5
CASSSRQDIQETQYF
TGTGCCAGCAGCTCGAGACAGGACATCCAAGAGACCCAGTACTTC
>TRBV7-6|TRBD1|once|15|TRBJ2-7
CASSLGTGDTYEQYF
TGTGCCAGCAGCTTAGGTACAGGGGACACCTACGAGCAGTACTTC
>TRBV7-2|.|.|14|TRBJ2-7
CASSSYLGSYEQYF
TGTGCCAGCAGCTCTTATCTCGGGTCCTACGAGCAGTACTTC
>TRBV5-8|.|.|16|TRBJ2-1
CASSLEGQRYYNEQFF
TGTGCCAGCAGCTTGGAAGGACAAAGGTACTACAATGAGCAGTTCTTC
>TRBV9|TRBD1|.|15|TRBJ2-3
CASSRQGVGTDTQYF
TGTGCCAGCAGTAGACAGGGGGTGGGAACAGATACGCAGTATTTT
>TRBV9|TRBD1|.|15|TRBJ1-2
CASSVATGDGYGYTF
TGTGCCAGCAGCGTAGCAACAGGGGATGGCTATGGCTACACCTTC
>TRBV4-2|TRBD2|few|15|TRBJ2-5
CASSPDGGAGETQYF
TGTGCCAGCAGCCCGGACGGGGGGGCGGGTGAGACCCAGTACTTC